This TCR beta chain was sequenced during a study of blood T cell repertoires in COVID-19. For the study at large: The cDNA or gDNA used as material had been derived from T cells, B-cell-depleted T cells, or PBMCs.

Concerning this clone itself: Relative to the germline gene, one junction end is altered; a read error may explain this.

Clones were read by immunoSEQ multiplex PCR, and TCRdb kept only the in-frame ones, dropping some. This sample yields around 200,000 clones, of which roughly 78% are seen a single time; 2.5% to 3% belongs to the top ten. Germline V gene data show CDR1 as KGHSH and CDR2 as LQKENI. The CDR3 covers 14 residues. The gene calls are TRBV18 and TRBJ2-3; D is undetermined. Sequencing used peripheral blood. The sequence came from a woman at least 80 years old with active or convalescent COVID-19. The CDR3 region has the DNA TGTGCCAGCTCTCCACAGCTTAGCACAGATACGCAGTATTTT. As protein: CASSPQLSTDTQYF.